This TCR beta chain was retrieved from a study of spatial heterogeneity in lung cancer. Looking at the study overall: Any follow-up PBMC samples that were available went on to be sequenced, and the median time to follow-up was roughly two years after resection. There were consistently more beta-chain sequences detected than alpha-chain sequences. Every unique TCR and UMI combination, on average, appeared more than ten times in raw reads.

Sample time point: blood at routine non-recurrence follow-up after resection. Frozen PBMC, nontumor lung or tumor provided whole RNA, which was sequenced unsorted. This clonotype showed up just a few times. TCRdb ran MiXCR on the 5' RACE reads and lists one entry per CDR3 protein. The table includes about 94,000 distinct CDR3 sequences, roughly 21% detected once. The CDR3 is 17 residues long. Per the germline V gene, CDR1 is DFQATT and CDR2 is SNEGSKA (reference sequence). The V and J ends lost 0 bases and 0 bases respectively, with 15 bases between them. The chain employs TRBV20-1 and TRBJ2-4; no firm D call. The sequence was collected from a male donor with early-stage non-small cell lung cancer. The sequenced sample was PBMCs, obtained at follow-up. The CDR3: CSARDPSSDVAKNIQYF. The CDR3 coding sequence is TGCAGTGCTAGAGATCCCTCCTCGGACGTAGCCAAAAACATTCAGTACTTC.